This T cell receptor (beta chain) stems from a study of blood T cell repertoires in COVID-19. Turning to the study itself: Italy, Spain and the United States were the sources of the convalescent and acute COVID-19 samples. Nucleic acid was either cDNA or gDNA, and it came from T cells, B-cell-depleted T cells, or PBMCs.

Residents of about 25 US areas, aged 18 to 89 years, made up the participants. Germline loops: CDR1 SGHTA, CDR2 FQGNSA. The length of the CDR3 is 13 residues. The junction had 5 bases not matched to a gene; V was cut back by 4 bases and J by 12 bases. Data came from immunoSEQ multiplex PCR; TCRdb stores just in-frame clones and leaves some out. This sample has hundreds of thousands of clones, with 70% to 90% found just once. This clonotype was sampled from a woman aged 40 to 50 who had recovered from COVID-19. This chain links TRBV7-2 with TRBJ2-1; the match to TRBD2 covers 11 bases. Sequencing input: PBMCs or T cells enriched from blood (not recorded which). The CDR3 is CASSSRLAGRQFF. The CDR3 DNA reads as TGTGCCAGCAGCTCTAGACTAGCGGGGCGGCAGTTCTTC.